The 5 T cell receptor beta chains below all came from one sample that was sequenced in a study of T cell responses to AZD1222 COVID-19 vaccine (dated by TCRdb to about 2021). The receptor library was made with the immunoSEQ multiplex PCR assay. TCRdb mirrors the immuneACCESS table, restricted to in-frame sequences. Some clones are absent from its copies; in checked studies, under half trace to an unresolved V gene, and the reason for the others is unknown. A total of about 97,000 clones appear in this sample, approximately 90% of them only once. 2.8% of the sample belongs to the ten largest clones. The label giving this sample's time point can be read as: baseline before first vaccination. The source material was peripheral blood, sampled on day 0 of AZD1222 vaccination. The source of these receptors is an adult in good health.

The sample holds one count of this clone. This rearrangement joins TRBV12-3 or TRBV12-4 to TRBJ1-3; unclear D gene. This CDR3 region has 12 residues. Trimming stripped 6 bases from V and 3 bases from J, with 6 bases between. CDR3 region: CASRSDGNTIYF. The CDR3 DNA sequence: TGTGCCAGCAGGTCGGATGGAAACACCATATATTTT.

This clone was seen a single time. CDR3 sequence reads: CASSLGTSGGTDNEQFF. CDR3 nucleotides: TGTGCCAGCAGCTTAGGGACTAGCGGGGGTACTGACAATGAGCAGTTCTTC. The chain uses TRBV7-9 and TRBJ2-1, with 13 bases matching TRBD2. The CDR3 runs to 17 residues. CDR1 SEHNR and CDR2 FQNEAQ come from the germline V gene (reference sequence). V gave up 1 base and J gave up 5 bases; unmatched junction bases: 5.

The V and J genes are TRBV5-5 and TRBJ2-6, with a tentative D call TRBD1 (7 bases). The CDR3 runs to 16 residues. V dropped 4 bases and J dropped 2 bases, with 13 bases sitting between them. Germline CDR1 reads SGHKS; CDR2 reads YYEKEE (reference sequence). The CDR3 coding sequence is TGTGCCAGCAGCGGGGCAGGGGGGACTGGGGCCAACGTCCTGACTTTC. It codes for CASSGAGGTGANVLTF. Using reference TRBV5-5 and TRBJ2-6 for the parts outside the CDR3, the full variable domain is DAGVTQSPTHLIKTRGQQVTLRCSPISGHKSVSWYQQVLGQGPQFIFQYYEKEERGRGNFPDRFSARQFPNYSSELNVNALLLGDSALYLCASSGAGGTGANVLTFGAGSRLTVL.

The genes are TRBV10-2 and TRBJ2-7, with no clear D. The length of the CDR3 is 11 residues. Germline V CDR1 and CDR2: WSHSY, SAAADI. V lost 6 bases to trimming and J lost 1 base, with 4 bases between them. This chain's CDR3 is CASSASYEQYF. CDR3 nucleotides: TGCGCCAGCAGCGCATCCTACGAGCAGTACTTC.

The gene calls are TRBV6-5 and TRBJ1-1; 10 bases align to TRBD1. Losses at the gene ends were 6 bases for V and 3 bases for J; bases not matched to a gene: 7. Germline CDR1 and CDR2: MNHEY and SVGAGI. The CDR3 totals 15 residues. CDR3 nucleotide sequence: TGTGCCAGCAGAAGACCGGGACAGGGGCACACTGAAGCTTTCTTT. As protein: CASRRPGQGHTEAFF.